This entry lists 2 T cell receptor beta chains sequenced from one sample in a study of cytomegalovirus exposure and HLA in healthy donors. The PCR ran on 60 Vbeta and 13 Jbeta primers. The method was immunoSEQ multiplex PCR; TCRdb's version includes in-frame clones alone and lacks a portion of them. The table lists roughly 110,000 clones, over 60% of them singletons, with 4.2% in the top ten. Specimen: PBMCs. The receptors derive from a male donor in good health and CMV-seronegative.

The table lists this clone with a count of one. J is TRBJ1-2 and V is TRBV27; a weak D match, TRBD1 (6 bases). Per the germline V gene, CDR1 is MNHEY and CDR2 is SMNVEV (reference sequence). Deletions cut 8 bases from V and 3 bases from J, with 19 bases between. The CDR3 is made up of 15 amino acids. CDR3 in amino acids: CASGRTALLDYGYTF. The CDR3 coding sequence is TGTGCCAGCGGAAGGACAGCCCTCTTGGACTATGGCTACACCTTC.

The V call is TRBV5-6, the J call TRBJ2-2; D remains ambiguous. This CDR3 has 15 amino acids. Trimming removed 0 bases from V and 5 bases from J, with 11 bases in between. Germline V lookup: CDR1 SGHDT, CDR2 YYEEEE. Here the CDR3 reads CASSLGLAATGELFF. The CDR3 DNA follows: TGTGCCAGCAGCTTGGGACTCGCGGCAACCGGGGAGCTGTTTTTT.